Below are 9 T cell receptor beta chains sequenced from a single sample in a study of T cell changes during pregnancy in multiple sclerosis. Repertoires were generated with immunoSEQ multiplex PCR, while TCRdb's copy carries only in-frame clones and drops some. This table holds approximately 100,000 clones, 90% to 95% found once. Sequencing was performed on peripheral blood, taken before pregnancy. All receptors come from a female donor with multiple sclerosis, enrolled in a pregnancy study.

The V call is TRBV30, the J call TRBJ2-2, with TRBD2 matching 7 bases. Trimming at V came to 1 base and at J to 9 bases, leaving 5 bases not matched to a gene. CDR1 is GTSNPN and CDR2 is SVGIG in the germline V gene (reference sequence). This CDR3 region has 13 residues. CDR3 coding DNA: TGTGCCTGGAGTGGCGGGAGCGGTAGGGAGCTGTTTTTT. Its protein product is CAWSGGSGRELFF.

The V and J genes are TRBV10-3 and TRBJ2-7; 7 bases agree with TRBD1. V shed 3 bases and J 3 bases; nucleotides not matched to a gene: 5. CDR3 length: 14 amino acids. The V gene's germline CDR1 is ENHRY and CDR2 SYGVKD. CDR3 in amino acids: CAISEGGQLYEQYF. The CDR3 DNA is TGTGCCATCAGTGAAGGGGGACAGCTCTACGAGCAGTACTTC.

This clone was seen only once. CDR3 loop: CASSLEREASPNEQFF. The CDR3 nucleotides are TGTGCCAGCAGTTTAGAGCGGGAGGCCAGCCCCAATGAGCAGTTCTTC. V is TRBV27 and J is TRBJ2-1; 9 bases agree with TRBD2. Germline CDR1 MNHEY, CDR2 SMNVEV (reference sequence). V lost 2 bases, J lost 6 bases, and 8 bases stayed unmatched. This CDR3 has 16 amino acids.

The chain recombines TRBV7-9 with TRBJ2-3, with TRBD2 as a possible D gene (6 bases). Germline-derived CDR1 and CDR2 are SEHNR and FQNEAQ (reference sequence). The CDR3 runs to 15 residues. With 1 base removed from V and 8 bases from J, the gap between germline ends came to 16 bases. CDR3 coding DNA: TGTGCCAGCAGCTTAGGGGACTCCCTAGGCGGTACGCAGTATTTT. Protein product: CASSLGDSLGGTQYF.

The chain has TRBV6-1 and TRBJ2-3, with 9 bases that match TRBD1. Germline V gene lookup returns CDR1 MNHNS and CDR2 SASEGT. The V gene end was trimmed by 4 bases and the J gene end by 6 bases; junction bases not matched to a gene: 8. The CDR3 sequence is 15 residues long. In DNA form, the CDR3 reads TGTGCCAGCAGTGCCCGGGACAGGGAAATGGATACGCAGTATTTT. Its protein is CASSARDREMDTQYF.

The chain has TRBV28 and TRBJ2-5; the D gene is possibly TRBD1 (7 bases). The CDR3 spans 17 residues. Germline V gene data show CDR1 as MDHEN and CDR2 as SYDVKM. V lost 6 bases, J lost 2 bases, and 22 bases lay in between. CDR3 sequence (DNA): TGTGCCAGCAGGACACTCTCCGGCGGGACAGCACAAGAGACCCAGTACTTC. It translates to CASRTLSGGTAQETQYF.

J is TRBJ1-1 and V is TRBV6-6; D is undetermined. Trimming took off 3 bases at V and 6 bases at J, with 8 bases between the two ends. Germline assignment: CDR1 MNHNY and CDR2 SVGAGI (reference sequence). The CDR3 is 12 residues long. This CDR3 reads CASSYERSEAFF. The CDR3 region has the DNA TGTGCCAGCAGTTATGAGCGGTCTGAAGCTTTCTTT.

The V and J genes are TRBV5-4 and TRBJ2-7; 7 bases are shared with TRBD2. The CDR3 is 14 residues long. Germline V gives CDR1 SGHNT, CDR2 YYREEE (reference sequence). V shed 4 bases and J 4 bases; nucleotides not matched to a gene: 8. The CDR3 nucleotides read TGTGCCAGCAGCGCGAGCGGGGTTATATACGAGCAGTACTTC. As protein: CASSASGVIYEQYF.

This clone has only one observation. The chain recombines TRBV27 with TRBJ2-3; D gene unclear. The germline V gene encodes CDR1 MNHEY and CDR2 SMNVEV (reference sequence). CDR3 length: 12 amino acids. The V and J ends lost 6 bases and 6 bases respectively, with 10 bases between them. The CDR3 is CASSFPFDTQYF. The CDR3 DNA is TGTGCCAGCAGCTTCCCTTTCGATACGCAGTATTTT.